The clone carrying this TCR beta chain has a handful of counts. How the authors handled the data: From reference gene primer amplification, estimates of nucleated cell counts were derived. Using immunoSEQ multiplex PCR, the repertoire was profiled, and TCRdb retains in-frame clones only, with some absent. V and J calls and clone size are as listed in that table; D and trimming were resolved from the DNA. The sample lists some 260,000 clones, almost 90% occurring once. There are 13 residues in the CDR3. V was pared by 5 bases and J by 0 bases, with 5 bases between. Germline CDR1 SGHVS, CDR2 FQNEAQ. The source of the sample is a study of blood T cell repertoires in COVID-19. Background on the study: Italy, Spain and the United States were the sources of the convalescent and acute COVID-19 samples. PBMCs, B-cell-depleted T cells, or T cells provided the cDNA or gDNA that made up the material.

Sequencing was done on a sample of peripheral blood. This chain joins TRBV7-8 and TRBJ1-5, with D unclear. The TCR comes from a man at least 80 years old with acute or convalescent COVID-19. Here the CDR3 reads CASSTDSNQPQHF. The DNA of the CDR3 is TGTGCCAGCAGCACTGATAGCAATCAGCCCCAGCATTTT.